This is a list of T cell receptor beta chains from one sample in a study of PD-L1 blockade in urothelial cancer. Only in-frame clones appear in the TCRdb table, and some are missing; sequencing was by immunoSEQ multiplex PCR. The sample carries about 85,000 clones, approximately 87% recorded once. Sequencing was performed on PBMCs, taken around atezolizumab (anti-PD-L1) treatment. The receptors stem from a man in his sixties with urothelial cancer. Each CDR3 is given with its conserved first and last residue. The D gene is left open where the match is weak. Clone size is not always given. Where it is, it says once, few, many or a class for expanded clones.

j_gene: TRBJ2-5; abundance: once; d_gene: TRBD2; v_gene: TRBV7-3; CDR3aa: CASSPGLAGEIQETQYF; CDR3nt: TGTGCCAGCAGCCCGGGACTAGCGGGGGAGATCCAAGAGACCCAGTACTTC
j_gene: TRBJ2-3; abundance: -; d_gene: -; v_gene: TRBV7-3; CDR3aa: CASSLPFGGISDTQYF; CDR3nt: TGTGCCAGCAGCTTACCCTTTGGGGGGATTTCGGATACGCAGTATTTT
j_gene: TRBJ2-1; abundance: -; d_gene: TRBD2; v_gene: TRBV7-2; CDR3aa: CASSLGSVLAGLNEQFF; CDR3nt: TGTGCCAGCAGCTTAGGGTCGGTACTAGCGGGACTCAATGAGCAGTTCTTC
j_gene: TRBJ2-2; abundance: -; d_gene: -; v_gene: TRBV5-8; CDR3aa: CASSLVIRLTGELFF; CDR3nt: TGTGCCAGCAGCTTGGTTATTAGACTCACCGGGGAGCTGTTTTTT
j_gene: TRBJ2-3; abundance: few; d_gene: -; v_gene: TRBV5-1; CDR3aa: CASSLNRATSTDTQYF; CDR3nt: TGCGCCAGCAGCCTAAACAGGGCGACTAGCACAGATACGCAGTATTTT
j_gene: TRBJ2-2; abundance: -; d_gene: TRBD2; v_gene: TRBV11-3; CDR3aa: CASTPSGRGRTGELFF; CDR3nt: TGTGCCAGCACGCCCTCGGGGCGGGGGAGAACCGGGGAGCTGTTTTTT
j_gene: TRBJ2-3; abundance: -; d_gene: -; v_gene: TRBV18; CDR3aa: CASSDRDMGTDTQYF; CDR3nt: TGTGCCAGCTCAGACCGGGACATGGGCACAGATACGCAGTATTTT
j_gene: TRBJ2-5; abundance: -; d_gene: TRBD2; v_gene: TRBV6-5; CDR3aa: CASSYGTWEGETQYF; CDR3nt: TGTGCCAGCAGTTATGGAACTTGGGAGGGAGAGACCCAGTACTTC
j_gene: TRBJ1-5; abundance: -; d_gene: -; v_gene: TRBV19; CDR3aa: CASSIRGSNQPQHF; CDR3nt: TGTGCCAGTAGTATTAGGGGTAGCAATCAGCCCCAGCATTTT
j_gene: TRBJ2-2; abundance: -; d_gene: TRBD1; v_gene: TRBV11-2; CDR3aa: CASSRRTGANTGELFF; CDR3nt: TGTGCCAGCAGCCGTAGGACAGGGGCGAACACCGGGGAGCTGTTTTTT
j_gene: TRBJ1-4; abundance: -; d_gene: -; v_gene: TRBV11-3; CDR3aa: CASSLTTASGEKLFF; CDR3nt: TGTGCCAGCAGCCTGACGACGGCCTCGGGGGAAAAACTGTTTTTT
j_gene: TRBJ2-7; abundance: -; d_gene: -; v_gene: TRBV9; CDR3aa: CASTPEAGHLSEQYF; CDR3nt: TGTGCCAGCACCCCCGAGGCGGGTCACCTCTCCGAGCAGTACTTC
j_gene: TRBJ2-1; abundance: -; d_gene: -; v_gene: TRBV11-3; CDR3aa: CASNIRDKGDNEQFF; CDR3nt: TGTGCCAGCAACATCCGGGACAAAGGAGACAATGAGCAGTTCTTC
j_gene: TRBJ2-1; abundance: -; d_gene: -; v_gene: TRBV7-3; CDR3aa: CASSSGRYNEQFF; CDR3nt: TGTGCCAGCAGCTCTGGCAGATACAATGAGCAGTTCTTC
j_gene: TRBJ1-5; abundance: -; d_gene: TRBD1; v_gene: TRBV30; CDR3aa: CAWGGTGSGNQPQHF; CDR3nt: TGTGCCTGGGGAGGGACAGGGTCTGGCAATCAGCCCCAGCATTTT
j_gene: TRBJ2-7; abundance: -; d_gene: -; v_gene: TRBV7-9; CDR3aa: CASSPYHSYEQYF; CDR3nt: TGTGCCAGCAGCCCTTATCACAGCTACGAGCAGTACTTC
j_gene: TRBJ1-2; abundance: -; d_gene: -; v_gene: TRBV7-2; CDR3aa: CASSLVGQGNRYGYTF; CDR3nt: TGTGCCAGCAGCTTAGTAGGCCAGGGTAATCGGTATGGCTACACCTTC
j_gene: TRBJ2-1; abundance: -; d_gene: -; v_gene: TRBV5-1; CDR3aa: CASSLLSGTNEQFF; CDR3nt: TGCGCCAGCAGCTTGCTTAGCGGAACTAATGAGCAGTTCTTC
j_gene: TRBJ2-5; abundance: -; d_gene: TRBD2; v_gene: TRBV4-1; CDR3aa: CASSQAASGAQYF; CDR3nt: TGCGCCAGCAGCCAAGCGGCTAGCGGGGCCCAGTACTTC
j_gene: TRBJ1-1; abundance: -; d_gene: -; v_gene: TRBV19; CDR3aa: CASSINHPGGTEAFF; CDR3nt: TGTGCCAGTAGCATAAATCACCCCGGGGGCACTGAAGCTTTCTTT
j_gene: TRBJ1-2; abundance: -; d_gene: TRBD1; v_gene: TRBV2; CDR3aa: CASTDRELTGYTF; CDR3nt: TGTGCCAGCACCGACAGGGAACTAACTGGCTACACCTTC
j_gene: TRBJ2-5; abundance: -; d_gene: TRBD1; v_gene: TRBV5-6; CDR3aa: CASGRGRETQYF; CDR3nt: TGTGCCAGCGGCAGGGGGCGAGAGACCCAGTACTTC
j_gene: TRBJ2-3; abundance: -; d_gene: TRBD2; v_gene: TRBV28; CDR3aa: CASSRPGGASTDTQYF; CDR3nt: TGTGCCAGCAGCCGCCCCGGGGGGGCTAGCACAGATACGCAGTATTTT
j_gene: TRBJ1-2; abundance: few; d_gene: TRBD1; v_gene: TRBV28; CDR3aa: CASSQQGAYLGYTF; CDR3nt: TGTGCCAGCAGCCAACAGGGGGCGTATCTTGGCTACACCTTC
j_gene: TRBJ2-6; abundance: -; d_gene: -; v_gene: TRBV4-1; CDR3aa: CASSQDRQAYSGANVLTF; CDR3nt: TGCGCCAGCAGCCAAGACAGGCAGGCTTACTCTGGGGCCAACGTCCTGACTTTC
j_gene: TRBJ1-1; abundance: -; d_gene: -; v_gene: TRBV27; CDR3aa: CASSFHRDTEAFF; CDR3nt: TGTGCCAGCAGTTTCCATCGAGACACTGAAGCTTTCTTT
j_gene: TRBJ2-2; abundance: -; d_gene: TRBD1; v_gene: TRBV6-4; CDR3aa: CASSGQGGAGELFF; CDR3nt: TGTGCCAGCAGCGGACAGGGTGGGGCCGGGGAGCTGTTTTTT
j_gene: TRBJ2-7; abundance: few; d_gene: TRBD1; v_gene: TRBV5-4; CDR3aa: CASSWGQGGGRSYEQYF; CDR3nt: TGTGCCAGCAGTTGGGGACAGGGAGGTGGTCGTTCCTACGAGCAGTACTTC
j_gene: TRBJ1-5; abundance: once; d_gene: -; v_gene: TRBV11-2; CDR3aa: CASSAGLLGVGGPQHF; CDR3nt: TGTGCCAGCAGCGCTGGACTGCTTGGAGTAGGTGGGCCCCAGCATTTT
j_gene: TRBJ2-3; abundance: -; d_gene: -; v_gene: TRBV30; CDR3aa: CAWSVLSGSPDTQYF; CDR3nt: TGTGCCTGGAGTGTACTTTCAGGTTCTCCAGATACGCAGTATTTT
j_gene: TRBJ2-2; abundance: -; d_gene: -; v_gene: TRBV5-4; CDR3aa: CASSLWQGSIVNTGELFF; CDR3nt: TGTGCCAGCAGCTTGTGGCAGGGTAGTATAGTTAACACCGGGGAGCTGTTTTTT
j_gene: TRBJ1-1; abundance: -; d_gene: -; v_gene: TRBV2; CDR3aa: CANSLRQLGTEAFF; CDR3nt: TGTGCCAATTCCTTACGACAGTTGGGCACTGAAGCTTTCTTT
j_gene: TRBJ2-2; abundance: once; d_gene: TRBD2; v_gene: TRBV10-3; CDR3aa: CAISGSSGGENTGELFF; CDR3nt: TGTGCCATCAGTGGTTCTAGCGGGGGTGAAAACACCGGGGAGCTGTTTTTT
j_gene: TRBJ1-6; abundance: few; d_gene: -; v_gene: TRBV9; CDR3aa: CASSPDSGETPLHF; CDR3nt: TGTGCCAGCAGCCCGGACTCCGGGGAAACACCCCTCCACTTT
j_gene: TRBJ2-2; abundance: few; d_gene: -; v_gene: TRBV9; CDR3aa: CASSATGELFF; CDR3nt: TGTGCCAGCAGCGCAACCGGGGAGCTGTTTTTT
j_gene: TRBJ1-5; abundance: -; d_gene: TRBD1; v_gene: TRBV28; CDR3aa: CASSLRNSGTGFSRSNQPQHF; CDR3nt: TGTGCCAGCAGTTTACGTAATTCTGGGACAGGGTTCTCTAGAAGCAATCAGCCCCAGCATTTT
j_gene: TRBJ2-7; abundance: -; d_gene: -; v_gene: TRBV6-1; CDR3aa: CASSELPVTYEQYF; CDR3nt: TGTGCCAGCAGTGAATTGCCGGTTACCTACGAGCAGTACTTC
j_gene: TRBJ1-5; abundance: -; d_gene: -; v_gene: TRBV9; CDR3aa: CASSVDRSGQPQHF; CDR3nt: TGTGCCAGCAGCGTAGACAGGTCAGGTCAGCCCCAGCATTTT
j_gene: TRBJ2-3; abundance: once; d_gene: -; v_gene: TRBV13; CDR3aa: CASSRLESVGTQYF; CDR3nt: TGTGCCAGCAGCCGTCTAGAGTCTGTAGGTACGCAGTATTTT
j_gene: TRBJ1-5; abundance: once; d_gene: -; v_gene: TRBV30; CDR3aa: CAWSSSLQPQHF; CDR3nt: TGTGCCTGGAGTTCAAGCCTTCAGCCCCAGCATTTT
j_gene: TRBJ1-5; abundance: -; d_gene: -; v_gene: TRBV30; CDR3aa: CAWSGGLSNQPQHF; CDR3nt: TGTGCCTGGAGTGGGGGACTCAGCAATCAGCCCCAGCATTTT
j_gene: TRBJ2-3; abundance: -; d_gene: TRBD1; v_gene: TRBV2; CDR3aa: CASREQGIADTQYF; CDR3nt: TGTGCCAGCAGGGAACAGGGGATCGCAGATACGCAGTATTTT
j_gene: TRBJ2-5; abundance: -; d_gene: -; v_gene: TRBV5-5; CDR3aa: CASSFEGSYEETQYF; CDR3nt: TGTGCCAGCAGCTTCGAGGGCTCCTACGAAGAGACCCAGTACTTC
j_gene: TRBJ1-2; abundance: -; d_gene: -; v_gene: TRBV6-1; CDR3aa: CASYRQASYGYTF; CDR3nt: TGTGCCAGCTACCGACAGGCCAGCTATGGCTACACCTTC
j_gene: TRBJ1-5; abundance: -; d_gene: -; v_gene: TRBV5-4; CDR3aa: CASSGQGPNQPQHF; CDR3nt: TGTGCCAGCAGCGGGCAGGGTCCCAATCAGCCCCAGCATTTT
j_gene: TRBJ2-7; abundance: -; d_gene: TRBD1; v_gene: TRBV7-9; CDR3aa: CASSLRQGTSYEQYF; CDR3nt: TGTGCCAGCAGCTTAAGACAGGGGACATCCTACGAGCAGTACTTC
j_gene: TRBJ1-5; abundance: -; d_gene: TRBD1; v_gene: TRBV10-1; CDR3aa: CASSEGGQGVQPQHF; CDR3nt: TGCGCCAGCAGTGAGGGGGGACAGGGGGTTCAGCCCCAGCATTTT
j_gene: TRBJ2-5; abundance: -; d_gene: -; v_gene: TRBV11-3; CDR3aa: CASSLEYGHCYF; CDR3nt: TGTGCCAGCAGCTTAGAATACGGTCACTGTTACTTC
j_gene: TRBJ2-5; abundance: -; d_gene: -; v_gene: TRBV18; CDR3aa: CASSLRQQETQYF; CDR3nt: TGTGCCAGCTCACTTAGACAGCAAGAGACCCAGTACTTC
j_gene: TRBJ2-3; abundance: -; d_gene: TRBD2; v_gene: TRBV5-1; CDR3aa: CASSLGSGRALGADTQYF; CDR3nt: TGCGCCAGCAGCTTGGGTAGCGGGAGGGCCCTCGGTGCAGATACGCAGTATTTT
j_gene: TRBJ1-2; abundance: -; d_gene: -; v_gene: TRBV19; CDR3aa: CASSGGGVIAGYTF; CDR3nt: TGTGCCAGTAGTGGCGGAGGAGTAATTGCTGGCTACACCTTC
j_gene: TRBJ1-4; abundance: -; d_gene: -; v_gene: TRBV6-6; CDR3aa: CASRQGWGNEKLFF; CDR3nt: TGTGCCAGCAGACAGGGCTGGGGTAATGAAAAACTGTTTTTT